The rows below give T cell receptor beta chains drawn from one sample of a study of T cell clonotyping in hematopoietic cell transplantation. The table came from immunoSEQ multiplex PCR; TCRdb's copy has only in-frame clones and leaves some out. The data hold around 40,000 clones, with 85% to 95% observed a single time. This specimen was peripheral blood mononuclear cells, taken before stem cell transplant. The receptors shown here come from a man between 40 and 49 years old with chronic myeloid leukemia. Some clones in this sample may be carry-over from other donors' samples. The conserved cysteine and the conserved F or W are not part of the CDR3 here.

V gene	J gene	CDR3 protein
TRBV5-1	TRBJ1-1	ASSLGLRNTEAF
TRBV30	TRBJ2-5	AWSEAGETQY
TRBV30	TRBJ1-2	AWSVSSRGYGYT
TRBV2	TRBJ1-1	ASTQDMNTEAF
TRBV7-7	TRBJ2-5	ASSLGVRAQY
TRBV5-1	TRBJ2-7	ASSGQKRTYEQY
TRBV19	TRBJ1-2	ASSTPRTGSVYT
TRBV6-5	TRBJ2-5	ASGEGASRETQY
TRBV6-1	TRBJ2-7	ASSEGTYSYEQY
TRBV4-2	TRBJ1-1	ASSQVFRNKMNTEAF
TRBV28	TRBJ2-3	ASSSNRGPSTDTQY
TRBV6-5	TRBJ2-7	ASREGLSEQY
TRBV30	TRBJ1-1	AWNVDRAWGAF
TRBV7-9	TRBJ1-5	ASSIRAQPQH
TRBV9	TRBJ1-5	ASSSRSNQPQH
TRBV10-3	TRBJ1-2	ATTMDSEGTGYT
TRBV7-9	TRBJ2-7	ASSLARTASDLIYEQY
TRBV28	TRBJ1-5	ASSSSHRDHNQPQH
TRBV29-1	TRBJ1-1	SVESSFLQNTEAF
TRBV5-1	TRBJ1-1	ASEGQGNTEAF
TRBV6-4	TRBJ2-3	ASSATSTDTQY
TRBV20-1	TRBJ2-7	SAYRRPEQY
TRBV27	TRBJ2-7	ASRLLAGGAYEQY
TRBV9	TRBJ2-5	ASSHRTGSRETQY
TRBV7-9	TRBJ1-6	ASRLGGADSPLH
TRBV11-2	TRBJ1-6	ASSRDFGSPLH
TRBV7-2	TRBJ1-1	ASSFVLRNTEAF
TRBV6-5	TRBJ2-7	ASRRDRAPYEQY
TRBV5-1	TRBJ2-1	ASGELAGDEQF
TRBV7-2	TRBJ1-3	ATVGAGGNTIY
TRBV14	TRBJ1-2	ASSQAKGHWYGYT
TRBV7-2	TRBJ2-3	ASRLGLLRTDTQY
TRBV28	TRBJ1-1	ASSRGQQNTEAF
TRBV5-6	TRBJ1-2	ASSPPREAAGGYT
TRBV7-9	TRBJ2-2	ASSLAGDTGELF
TRBV9	TRBJ1-1	ASSPSATGSITEAF
TRBV25-1	TRBJ1-2	ASRLTENYGYT
TRBV10-3	TRBJ1-6	AISEQLYAGGVSSPLH
TRBV28	TRBJ1-6	ASSRPGTAYNSPLH
TRBV6-6	TRBJ2-7	ASSYPDRSYEQY
TRBV19	TRBJ1-2	ASSIPGTGVDGYT
TRBV6-5	TRBJ2-7	ASSSGRAREQY
TRBV7-8	TRBJ2-7	ASSFAESEQY
TRBV5-6	TRBJ1-2	ASSLGTGIYSGYT
TRBV11-3	TRBJ2-1	ASSPSGVGNEQF
TRBV19	TRBJ2-3	ASSIGRPDTQY
TRBV7-7	TRBJ2-2	ASSLSGVAGELF
TRBV19	TRBJ1-1	ASSTLGSLGTEAF
TRBV2	TRBJ1-2	ASQSPPGRAT
TRBV11-2	TRBJ2-7	ASSLVRGTFGEQY
TRBV6-5	TRBJ2-5	ASSPGQEVKTQY
TRBV28	TRBJ2-7	ASSLPRGQGAYEQY
TRBV4-2	TRBJ1-5	ASSQASQISNQPQH